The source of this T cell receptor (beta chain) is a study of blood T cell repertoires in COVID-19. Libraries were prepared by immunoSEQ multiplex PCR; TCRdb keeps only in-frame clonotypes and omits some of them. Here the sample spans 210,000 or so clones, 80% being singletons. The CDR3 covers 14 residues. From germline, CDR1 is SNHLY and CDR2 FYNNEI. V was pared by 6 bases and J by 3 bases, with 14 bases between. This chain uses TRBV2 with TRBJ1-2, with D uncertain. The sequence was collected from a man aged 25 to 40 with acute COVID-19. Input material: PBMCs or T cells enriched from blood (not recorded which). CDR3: CASRPEAVDYGYTF. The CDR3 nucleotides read TGTGCCAGCAGGCCCGAGGCGGTCGACTATGGCTACACCTTC.